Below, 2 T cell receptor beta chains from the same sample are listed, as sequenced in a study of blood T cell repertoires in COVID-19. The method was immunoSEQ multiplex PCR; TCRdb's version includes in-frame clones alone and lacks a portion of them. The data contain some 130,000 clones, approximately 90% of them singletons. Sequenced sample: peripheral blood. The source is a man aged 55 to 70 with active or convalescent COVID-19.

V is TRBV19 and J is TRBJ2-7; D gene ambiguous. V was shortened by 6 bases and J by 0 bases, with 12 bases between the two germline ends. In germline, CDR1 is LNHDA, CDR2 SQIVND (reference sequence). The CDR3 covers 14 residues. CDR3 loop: CASRSLTGSYEQYF. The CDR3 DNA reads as TGTGCCAGTAGGTCCCTGACTGGCTCCTACGAGCAGTACTTC.

CDR3 in DNA: TGTGCCAGCACCGGCCGGGACAGGAACACCTTC. Its protein product is CASTGRDRNTF. V usage is TRBV28 and J usage is TRBJ1-2; the match to TRBD1 covers 8 bases. Losses at the gene ends were 7 bases for V and 12 bases for J; bases not matched to a gene: 7. There are 11 residues in the CDR3. Germline values: CDR1 MDHEN, CDR2 SYDVKM.